The T cell receptor (beta chain) described here comes from a study of early T cells in non-severe SARS-CoV-2 infection. The study, taken as a whole, reports: The matching step, a VDJdb search, favored anti-spike CD8 responses and missed private and CD4 specificities.

Trimming removed 3 bases from V and 8 bases from J, with 5 bases in between. Germline V gene lookup returns CDR1 SGHTA and CDR2 FQGNSA. The CDR3 totals 11 residues. This clonotype occurred a few times. The target antigen is unknown. Molecules of cDNA were individually given unique molecular identifiers that were attached to them. TCRdb analysed the 5' RACE reads with MiXCR anew, one entry per CDR3 protein. The sample lists 50,000 or so distinct CDR3 sequences, 12% occurring once. The chain uses TRBV7-2 and TRBJ2-1; D remains ambiguous. The source of this sequence is an adult who was a healthcare worker with PCR-confirmed SARS-CoV-2 infection or an uninfected control (not recorded which). The sequenced material came from whole blood. CDR3 nucleotide sequence: TGTGCCAGCAGCTTTAACTATGAGCAGTTCTTC. It is translated as CASSFNYEQFF. Supplemented by reference TRBV7-2 and TRBJ2-1, the full variable domain reads GAGVSQSPSNKVTEKGKDVELRCDPISGHTALYWYRQSLGQGLEFLIYFQGNSAPDKSGLPSDRFSAERTGGSVSTLTIQRTQQEDSAVYLCASSFNYEQFFGPGTRLTVL.